These T cell receptor beta chains were read from a single sample in a study of Graves' ophthalmopathy and Graves' hyperthyroidism. Each CDR3 protein gets one entry after TCRdb re-called the multiplex PCR reads with MiXCR. The sample lists hundreds of thousands of distinct CDR3 sequences, about 46% occurring once. Source material: peripheral blood. The receptor set was obtained from an adult man with Graves' ophthalmopathy. Each CDR3 is given with its conserved first and last residue.

j_call: TRBJ2-7
v_call: TRBV7-6
cdr3_aa: CASSLEAPVAGANEQYF

j_call: TRBJ1-1
v_call: TRBV2
cdr3_aa: CASTQEGDTEAFF

j_call: TRBJ2-7
v_call: TRBV10-3
cdr3_aa: CAISESGPSYEQYF

j_call: TRBJ1-6
v_call: TRBV20-1
cdr3_aa: CSARGTGDNSPLHF

j_call: TRBJ1-3
v_call: TRBV25-1
cdr3_aa: CASSAQEGLSGNTIYF

j_call: TRBJ2-7
v_call: TRBV7-9
cdr3_aa: CASSDYSRYEQYF

j_call: TRBJ2-2
v_call: TRBV29-1
cdr3_aa: CSVARDMTGELFF

j_call: TRBJ2-7
v_call: TRBV9
cdr3_aa: CASSQGRTLMGEQYF

j_call: TRBJ1-5
v_call: TRBV5-6
cdr3_aa: CASSLLGQSSQPQHF

j_call: TRBJ1-4
v_call: TRBV2
cdr3_aa: CASSFDRATNEKLFF

j_call: TRBJ1-1
v_call: TRBV20-1
cdr3_aa: CSASDRANTEAFF

j_call: TRBJ1-2
v_call: TRBV29-1
cdr3_aa: CSVEDLYGYTF

j_call: TRBJ2-2
v_call: TRBV25-1
cdr3_aa: CASSEPGEANTGELFF

j_call: TRBJ2-2
v_call: TRBV7-4
cdr3_aa: CASRSMHFSSVGELFF

j_call: TRBJ1-5
v_call: TRBV2
cdr3_aa: CARAQSRDRPQHF

j_call: TRBJ1-6
v_call: TRBV9
cdr3_aa: CASSSPAGNNSPLHF

j_call: TRBJ1-2
v_call: TRBV2
cdr3_aa: CASRDTGLANYGYTF

j_call: TRBJ2-5
v_call: TRBV19
cdr3_aa: CASSKAETQYF

j_call: TRBJ1-2
v_call: TRBV7-9
cdr3_aa: CASSLGPDRGVGYTF

j_call: TRBJ2-7
v_call: TRBV24-1
cdr3_aa: CATSDPPRWREPIEQYF

j_call: TRBJ2-1
v_call: TRBV10-3
cdr3_aa: CASSERDRPFF

j_call: TRBJ2-7
v_call: TRBV7-2
cdr3_aa: CASSYISSYEQYF

j_call: TRBJ1-4
v_call: TRBV5-4
cdr3_aa: CASSLGEANEKLFF

j_call: TRBJ2-5
v_call: TRBV11-2
cdr3_aa: CASSTQTSLETQYF

j_call: TRBJ1-1
v_call: TRBV7-3
cdr3_aa: CASSLTLLNTEAFF

j_call: TRBJ1-5
v_call: TRBV28
cdr3_aa: CASTARDRGYQPQHF

j_call: NA
v_call: TRBV7-2
cdr3_aa: CASSLADSYEQFF

j_call: TRBJ1-5
v_call: TRBV20-1
cdr3_aa: CSARVGGFGNQPQHF

j_call: TRBJ1-2
v_call: TRBV24-1
cdr3_aa: CAHLPGQGIRRHGYTF

j_call: TRBJ2-7
v_call: TRBV12-3/TRBV12-4
cdr3_aa: CASSFWDRGDNEQYF

j_call: TRBJ2-5
v_call: TRBV7-9
cdr3_aa: CASSLPDGQETQYF

j_call: TRBJ2-6
v_call: TRBV5-1
cdr3_aa: CASSLALGQNSGANVLTF

j_call: TRBJ2-2
v_call: TRBV7-3
cdr3_aa: CASSPGTGRTGELFF

j_call: TRBJ2-5
v_call: TRBV29-1
cdr3_aa: CSVDETGGAKTQYF

j_call: TRBJ1-2
v_call: TRBV29-1
cdr3_aa: CSLGGPFGGYTF

j_call: TRBJ1-2
v_call: TRBV7-8
cdr3_aa: CASSQAGQAYGYTF